This T cell receptor beta chain stems from a study of blood T cell repertoires in COVID-19. Here immunoSEQ multiplex PCR was the method, and the copy in TCRdb shows in-frame clones only, minus some. The sample has about 150,000 clones; 85% to 90% are singletons. The CDR3 sequence is 15 residues long. Germline V CDR1 and CDR2: LNHDA, SQIVND (reference sequence). V lost 9 bases and J 5 bases, leaving 19 bases between the germline ends. Specimen: peripheral blood. This sequence was found in a woman aged 40 to 50 with acute or convalescent COVID-19. The gene calls are TRBV19 and TRBJ2-2, with D perhaps matching TRBD1 (8 bases). CDR3 DNA sequence: TGTGCCAGCTATCCCGGACAGGGAGGGACCGGGGAGCTGTTTTTT. Its translation is CASYPGQGGTGELFF.